Presented here are 4 T cell receptor beta chains from one specimen sequenced in a study of T cell changes during pregnancy in multiple sclerosis. Some clones are missing from TCRdb's copy, which holds only in-frame ones; the method was immunoSEQ multiplex PCR. The sample includes tens of thousands of clones, approximately 91% of them seen just once. This specimen was peripheral blood, taken in the third trimester of pregnancy. These receptors were collected from a female donor with multiple sclerosis, enrolled in a pregnancy study.

This clone was counted only a few times. The CDR3 region is CSVKDRGEKLFF. CDR3 sequence (DNA): TGCAGCGTCAAAGACAGGGGAGAAAAACTGTTTTTT. This chain uses TRBV29-1 with TRBJ1-4; 8 bases fit TRBD1. Germline V CDR1 and CDR2: SQVTM, ANQGSEA. The CDR3 is made up of 12 amino acids. With 6 bases clipped from V and 8 bases from J, the junction kept 5 bases outside the gene matches.

The V gene is TRBV9, the J gene TRBJ2-1; no definite D call. This CDR3 spans 15 amino acids. V lost 0 bases and J 6 bases, leaving 13 bases between the germline ends. Germline assignment: CDR1 SGDLS and CDR2 YYNGEE. The CDR3 nucleotides read TGTGCCAGCAGCGTAGGAGAAGGTTGGGCCAATGAGCAGTTCTTC. Translation gives CASSVGEGWANEQFF. The full variable domain, completed using reference TRBV9 and TRBJ2-1, is DSGVTQTPKHLITATGQRVTLRCSPRSGDLSVYWYQQSLDQGLQFLIQYYNGEERAKGNILERFSAQQFPDLHSELNLSSLELGDSALYFCASSVGEGWANEQFFGPGTRLTVL.

V gene TRBV7-6 combines with J gene TRBJ2-3, with 8 bases fitting TRBD2. J lost 2 bases, V lost 7 bases, and 8 bases had no gene match. Germline V lookup: CDR1 SGHVS, CDR2 FNYEAQ. This CDR3 region has 15 residues. The CDR3: CASTLSGITTDTQYF. CDR3 nucleotides: TGTGCCAGCACCCTTAGCGGGATCACCACAGATACGCAGTATTTT.

V gene TRBV4-3 combines with J gene TRBJ1-1, with D perhaps TRBD1 (6 bases). Germline V gene data show CDR1 as LGHNA and CDR2 as YSLEER. The V and J ends lost 5 bases and 5 bases respectively, with 18 bases between them. The CDR3 length is 15 residues. The CDR3, as DNA: TGCGCCAGCAGCTACGATCACAGGGAGGGAACTGAAGCTTTCTTT. Its protein product is CASSYDHREGTEAFF.